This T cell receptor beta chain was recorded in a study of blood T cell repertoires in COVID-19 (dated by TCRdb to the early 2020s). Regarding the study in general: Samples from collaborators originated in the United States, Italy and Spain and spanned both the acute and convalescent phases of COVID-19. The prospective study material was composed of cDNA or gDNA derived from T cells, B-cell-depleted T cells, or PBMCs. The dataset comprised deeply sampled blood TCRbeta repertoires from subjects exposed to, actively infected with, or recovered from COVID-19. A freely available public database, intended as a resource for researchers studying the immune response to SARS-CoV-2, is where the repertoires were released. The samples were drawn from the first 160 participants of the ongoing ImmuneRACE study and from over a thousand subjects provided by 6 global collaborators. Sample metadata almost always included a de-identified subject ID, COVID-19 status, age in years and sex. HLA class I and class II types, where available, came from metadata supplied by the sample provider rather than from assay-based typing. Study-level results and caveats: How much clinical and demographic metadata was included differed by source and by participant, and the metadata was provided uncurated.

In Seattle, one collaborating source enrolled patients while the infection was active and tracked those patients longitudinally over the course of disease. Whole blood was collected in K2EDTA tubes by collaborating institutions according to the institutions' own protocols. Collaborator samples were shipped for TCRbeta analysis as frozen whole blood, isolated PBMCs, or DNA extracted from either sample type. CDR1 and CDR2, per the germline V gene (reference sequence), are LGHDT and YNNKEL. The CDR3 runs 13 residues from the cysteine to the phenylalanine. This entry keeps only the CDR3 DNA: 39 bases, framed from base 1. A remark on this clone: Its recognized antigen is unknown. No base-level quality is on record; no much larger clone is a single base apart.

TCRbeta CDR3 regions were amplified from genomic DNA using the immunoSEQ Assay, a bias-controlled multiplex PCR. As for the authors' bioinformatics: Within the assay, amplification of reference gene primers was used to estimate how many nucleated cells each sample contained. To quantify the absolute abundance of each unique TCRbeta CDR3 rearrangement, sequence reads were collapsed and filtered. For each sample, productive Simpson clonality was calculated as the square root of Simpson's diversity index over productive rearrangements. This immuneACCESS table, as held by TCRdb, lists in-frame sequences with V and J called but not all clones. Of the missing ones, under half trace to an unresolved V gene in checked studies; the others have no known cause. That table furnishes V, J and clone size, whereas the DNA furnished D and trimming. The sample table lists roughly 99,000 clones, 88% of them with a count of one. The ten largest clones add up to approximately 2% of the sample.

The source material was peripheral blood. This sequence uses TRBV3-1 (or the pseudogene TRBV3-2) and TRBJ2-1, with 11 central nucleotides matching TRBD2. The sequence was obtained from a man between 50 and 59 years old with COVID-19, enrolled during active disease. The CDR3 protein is CAVSGGAWNEQFF. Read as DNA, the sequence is TGTGCAGTTAGCGGGGGGGCATGGAATGAGCAGTTCTTC.